The 32 T cell receptor beta chains below all came from one sample that was sequenced in a study of CXCR3-negative and CXCR3-positive naive CD8 T cells. UMI-tagged TRB cDNA libraries were built via 5' RACE. From its re-call of the 5' RACE reads, TCRdb lists each CDR3 protein once, without DNA. This repertoire includes about 30,000 distinct CDR3 sequences. Sequences were obtained from memory CD8+ T cells from blood. The receptors here all came from a human donor in good health. Some clones in this sample may be carry-over from other donors' samples.

V is TRBV12-3 or TRBV12-4 and J is TRBJ2-1; lacking DNA, the TRBD2 call made by TCRdb goes unchecked. The CDR3 has 15 residues. This CDR3 is CASSEDLASGDEQFF.

The gene calls are TRBV28 and TRBJ1-1. This CDR3 has 12 amino acids. Germline CDR1 MDHEN, CDR2 SYDVKM. The chain's CDR3 is CATAAGGTEAFF.

By frequency, this clonotype is medium-sized (0.01 to 0.1%). This chain links TRBV2 with TRBJ2-5; as DNA is missing, the TRBD1 call by TCRdb cannot be tested. CDR3 length: 15 amino acids. Germline V gene data show CDR1 as SNHLY and CDR2 as FYNNEI. Here the CDR3 reads CASRSWGEWGETQYF.

The chain recombines TRBV18 with TRBJ2-7; the TCRdb call, TRBD1, lacks DNA for checking. Germline V gene sequence: CDR1 KGHSH, CDR2 LQKENI. The CDR3 sequence is 16 residues long. The CDR3 sequence: CASSLPGTQGSYEQYF.

The J gene is TRBJ1-1, the V gene TRBV7-9; there is no DNA to check the TCRdb D call of TRBD1. The CDR3 has 13 residues. Looked up from germline, CDR1 is SEHNR and CDR2 is FQNEAQ (reference sequence). CDR3 protein: CASSGTGGTETFF.

The chain couples TRBV7-9 to TRBJ2-7; absent DNA, TCRdb's TRBD1 call cannot be checked. CDR3 length: 13 residues. Germline V gives CDR1 SEHNR, CDR2 FQNEAQ (reference sequence). The CDR3 is CASSLASGSEQYF. Full variable domain (remainder filled in from reference TRBV7-9 and TRBJ2-7): DTGVSQNPRHKITKRGQNVTFRCDPISEHNRLYWYRQTLGQGPEFLTYFQNEAQLEKSRLLSDRFSAERPKGSFSTLEIQRTEQGDSAMYLCASSLASGSEQYFGPGTRLTVT.

V is TRBV6-5 and J is TRBJ2-1. The germline V gene encodes CDR1 MNHEY and CDR2 SVGAGI. This CDR3 contains 12 residues. CDR3 protein: CASSSQAGEQFF.

The chain links TRBV4-3 to TRBJ2-6. CDR1 is LGHNA, CDR2 YSLEER, per germline. The length of the CDR3 is 16 residues. The CDR3 region is CASSPAVSSGANVLTF.

The chain joins TRBV3-1 to TRBJ2-7. The CDR3 is 14 amino acids. Per the germline V gene, CDR1 is LGHDT and CDR2 is YNNKEL (reference sequence). The CDR3 protein is CASSPGDSSYEQYF.

This rearrangement joins TRBV18 to TRBJ2-7; TCRdb names TRBD1, which stays unverified in the absence of DNA. Germline V gene data show CDR1 as KGHSH and CDR2 as LQKENI. The CDR3 consists of 14 residues. This chain's CDR3 is CASSPPGQGYEQYF. The full variable domain, completed using reference TRBV18 and TRBJ2-7, is NAGVMQNPRHLVRRRGQEARLRCSPMKGHSHVYWYRQLPEEGLKFMVYLQKENIIDESGMPKERFSAEFPKEGPSILRIQQVVRGDSAAYFCASSPPGQGYEQYFGPGTRLTVT.

The V and J genes are TRBV2 and TRBJ1-2; TCRdb lists TRBD1, though no DNA is available to test this call. The CDR3 length is 15 residues. The V gene's germline CDR1 is SNHLY and CDR2 FYNNEI. CDR3 amino acids: CASTRGQGENYGYTF.

V and J are TRBV5-1 and TRBJ2-1. This CDR3 comprises 15 residues. CDR1 and CDR2 from the germline V gene are SGHRS and YFSETQ. CDR3 protein: CASSFGPSSYNEQFF.

V usage is TRBV7-9 and J usage is TRBJ1-4; TCRdb's assignment of TRBD1 cannot be checked, as there is no DNA. Germline CDR1 reads SEHNR; CDR2 reads FQNEAQ (reference sequence). CDR3 length: 16 amino acids. CDR3: CASSVPGQGLNEKLFF.

This rearrangement joins TRBV6-2 or TRBV6-3 to TRBJ2-1; TCRdb's D call, TRBD1, is unchecked because there is no DNA. The CDR3 is made up of 14 amino acids. Germline V lookup: CDR1 MNHEY, CDR2 SVGEGT. The CDR3 protein is CAAHSGTQGNEQFF.

CDR3 region: CASSLGMNAEAFF. This rearrangement joins TRBV25-1 to TRBJ1-1. CDR3 length: 13 residues. Germline V gives CDR1 MGHDK, CDR2 SYGVNS.

The chain employs TRBV28 and TRBJ1-3; TCRdb gives TRBD1 as the D gene, but with no DNA this cannot be confirmed. The CDR3 sequence is 16 residues long. CDR1 is MDHEN and CDR2 is SYDVKM in the germline V gene. CDR3 in amino acids: CASSLIRGVSGNTIYF.

The CDR3 region is CASSPNRVDGTEAFF. V and J are TRBV4-3 and TRBJ1-1. The CDR3 has 15 residues. Germline V gene data show CDR1 as LGHNA and CDR2 as YSLEER.

The V call is TRBV25-1, the J call TRBJ2-2; the D call of TRBD1 rests on TCRdb alone, since no DNA is present to check it. Per the germline V gene, CDR1 is MGHDK and CDR2 is SYGVNS. This CDR3 region has 15 residues. CDR3 sequence: CASSEDRGGVGELFF.

This chain joins TRBV2 and TRBJ2-7. Looked up from germline, CDR1 is SNHLY and CDR2 is FYNNEI. The CDR3 has 16 amino acids. The chain's CDR3 is CASSEGDRGITYEQYF.

The V and J genes are TRBV20-1 and TRBJ2-2. This CDR3 has 13 residues. Germline V gene sequence: CDR1 DFQATT, CDR2 SNEGSKA (reference sequence). The CDR3 sequence is CSARGGDTGELFF.

This chain links TRBV15 with TRBJ2-1; as DNA is missing, the TRBD2 call by TCRdb cannot be tested. This CDR3 has 16 residues. In germline, CDR1 is LNHNV, CDR2 YYDKDF (reference sequence). The CDR3 loop is CATSTSRDYTYNEQFF.

This sequence joins TRBV5-6 and TRBJ2-2; TCRdb gives TRBD1 as the D gene, but with no DNA this cannot be confirmed. Germline CDR1 reads SGHDT; CDR2 reads YYEEEE. This CDR3 contains 15 residues. Here the CDR3 reads CASSQGTPATGELFF.

This CDR3 reads CSVSTGGENQPQHF. This rearrangement joins TRBV20-1 to TRBJ1-5; TCRdb indicates TRBD1, and absent DNA this call remains unverified. This CDR3 region has 14 residues. Germline CDR1 reads DFQATT; CDR2 reads SNEGSKA (reference sequence).

The chain has TRBV20-1 and TRBJ2-2; the TCRdb call, TRBD1, lacks DNA for checking. Per germline, CDR1 DFQATT and CDR2 SNEGSKA (reference sequence). CDR3 length equals 16 residues. CDR3 amino acids: CSARDFEGQGSGELFF.

The chain recombines TRBV6-5 with TRBJ2-1; TCRdb picks TRBD2, but there is no DNA to check that call. Per the germline V gene, CDR1 is MNHEY and CDR2 is SVGAGI. CDR3 length: 16 residues. The CDR3 here is CASRPIAGGSYNEQFF.

The V and J genes are TRBV5-5 and TRBJ1-5. The CDR3 is made up of 15 amino acids. The germline V gene has CDR1 SGHKS and CDR2 YYEKEE (reference sequence). The CDR3 loop reads CASSLASDSNQPQHF.

The chain links TRBV6-4 to TRBJ2-2; TCRdb outputs TRBD1, but without DNA this stays unchecked. The germline V gene encodes CDR1 MRHNA and CDR2 SNTAGT. This CDR3 spans 18 amino acids. The CDR3 sequence: CASSDSSGGDANTGELFF.

J is TRBJ2-7 and V is TRBV28; TCRdb proposes TRBD2, but this gene call is untestable without DNA. This CDR3 contains 15 residues. Germline CDR1 reads MDHEN; CDR2 reads SYDVKM. The CDR3 region is CASSFQLAGSYEQYF. The complete variable domain, with remaining parts taken from reference TRBV28 and TRBJ2-7, reads DVKVTQSSRYLVKRTGEKVFLECVQDMDHENMFWYRQDPGLGLRLIYFSYDVKMKEKGDIPEGYSVSREKKERFSLILESASTNQTSMYLCASSFQLAGSYEQYFGPGTRLTVT.

The chain uses TRBV3-1 and TRBJ2-1; TCRdb gives TRBD1 as the D gene, but with no DNA this cannot be confirmed. This CDR3 region has 16 residues. Germline assignment: CDR1 LGHDT and CDR2 YNNKEL (reference sequence). CDR3 sequence reads: CASSQTGQGIHNEQFF.

This chain links TRBV3-1 with TRBJ2-7; there is no DNA to check the TCRdb D call of TRBD1. Germline V gene lookup returns CDR1 LGHDT and CDR2 YNNKEL (reference sequence). CDR3 size: 16 residues. CDR3 region: CASSQDPGRPSYEQYF.

This clonotype is deemed medium-sized (0.01 to 0.1%) by its frequency. This chain connects TRBV6-4 to TRBJ2-1; TCRdb outputs TRBD1, but without DNA this stays unchecked. CDR3 length: 13 amino acids. Germline loops: CDR1 MRHNA, CDR2 SNTAGT. The CDR3 loop is CASSAGESNEQFF.

The J gene is TRBJ2-1, the V gene TRBV5-1; there is no DNA to check the TCRdb D call of TRBD2. Germline V CDR1 and CDR2: SGHRS, YFSETQ. The CDR3 has 13 residues. This CDR3 reads CASSYGLAYEQFF.